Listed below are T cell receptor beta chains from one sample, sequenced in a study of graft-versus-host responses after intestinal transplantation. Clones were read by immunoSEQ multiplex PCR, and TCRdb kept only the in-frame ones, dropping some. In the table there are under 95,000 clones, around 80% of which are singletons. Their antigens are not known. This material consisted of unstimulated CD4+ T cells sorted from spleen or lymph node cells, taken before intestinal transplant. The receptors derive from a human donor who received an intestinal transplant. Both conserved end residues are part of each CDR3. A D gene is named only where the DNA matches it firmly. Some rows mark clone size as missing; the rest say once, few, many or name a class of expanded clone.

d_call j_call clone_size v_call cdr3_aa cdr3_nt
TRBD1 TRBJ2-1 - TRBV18 CASSITGDNEQFF TGTGCCAGCTCAATCACAGGGGACAATGAGCAGTTCTTC
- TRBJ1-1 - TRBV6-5 CASSYSSLNTEAFF TGTGCCAGCAGTTACTCTTCTCTGAACACTGAAGCTTTCTTT
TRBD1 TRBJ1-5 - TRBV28 CASSLWDRGEQPQHF TGTGCCAGCAGTTTATGGGACAGGGGAGAACAGCCCCAGCATTTT
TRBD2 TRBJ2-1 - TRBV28 CASSPGTSGRDYNEQFF TGTGCCAGCAGCCCCGGGACTAGCGGGAGAGACTACAATGAGCAGTTCTTC
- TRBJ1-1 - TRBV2 CASADRVTTEAFF TGTGCCAGCGCGGACAGAGTAACCACTGAAGCTTTCTTT
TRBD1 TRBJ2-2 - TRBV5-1 CASSGGQGTGELFF TGCGCCAGCAGCGGGGGACAGGGGACCGGGGAGCTGTTTTTT
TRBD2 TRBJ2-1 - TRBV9 CASSLRLAGDNEQFF TGTGCCAGCAGCCTCCGACTAGCGGGGGACAATGAGCAGTTCTTC
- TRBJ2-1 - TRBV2 CASSELAELYNEQFF TGTGCCAGCAGTGAATTAGCGGAACTCTACAATGAGCAGTTCTTC
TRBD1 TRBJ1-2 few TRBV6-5 CASSYDRDRAYGYTF TGTGCCAGCAGTTACGACCGGGACAGGGCTTATGGCTACACCTTC
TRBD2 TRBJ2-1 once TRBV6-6 CASSLGRGRNEQFF TGTGCCAGCAGCCTAGGGAGGGGCCGCAATGAGCAGTTCTTC
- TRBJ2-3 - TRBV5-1 CASSLGKGSGTDTQYF TGCGCCAGCAGCTTGGGTAAAGGGAGTGGCACAGATACGCAGTATTTT
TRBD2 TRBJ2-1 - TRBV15 CATREGTSGRNEQFF TGTGCCACCCGAGAAGGGACTAGCGGGAGGAATGAGCAGTTCTTC
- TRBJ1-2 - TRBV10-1 CASSADSYGYTF TGCGCCAGCAGTGCGGACAGCTATGGCTACACCTTC
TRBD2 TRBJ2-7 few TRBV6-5 CASNPGLARHEQYF TGTGCCAGCAACCCAGGACTAGCGCGGCACGAGCAGTACTTC
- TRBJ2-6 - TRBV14 CASSQVQGFPTKGANVLTF TGTGCCAGCAGCCAAGTTCAGGGCTTCCCCACTAAGGGGGCCAACGTCCTGACTTTC
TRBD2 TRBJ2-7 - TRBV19 CASSSGGAPHEQYF TGTGCCAGTAGTAGCGGGGGGGCCCCCCACGAGCAGTACTTC
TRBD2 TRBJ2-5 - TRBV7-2 CASSPRGGEETQYF TGTGCCAGCAGCCCGCGGGGAGGGGAGGAGACCCAGTACTTC
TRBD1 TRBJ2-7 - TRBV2 CASSERGQVYEQYF TGTGCCAGCAGTGAACGAGGACAGGTCTACGAGCAGTACTTC
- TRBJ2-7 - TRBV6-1 CASSLRRGEQYF TGTGCCAGCAGTTTGCGTAGGGGGGAGCAGTACTTC
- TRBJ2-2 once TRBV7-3 CASSLSTGGTGELFF TGTGCCAGCAGCTTATCAACAGGCGGAACCGGGGAGCTGTTTTTT
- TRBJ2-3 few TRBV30 CAWSGGGDTQYF TGTGCCTGGAGTGGTGGGGGGGATACGCAGTATTTT
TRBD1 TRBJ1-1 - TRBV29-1 CSVEQGANTEAFF TGCAGCGTTGAACAGGGGGCCAACACTGAAGCTTTCTTT
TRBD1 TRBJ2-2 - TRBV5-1 CASSLGDRGELFF TGCGCCAGCAGCTTGGGGGACAGAGGGGAGCTGTTTTTT
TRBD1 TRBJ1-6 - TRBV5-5 CASTKSGTGQSSYNSPLHF TGTGCCAGCACCAAATCCGGGACAGGGCAAAGCTCCTATAATTCACCCCTCCACTTT
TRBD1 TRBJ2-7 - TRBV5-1 CASSLSQGGREQYF TGCGCCAGCAGCTTGTCACAGGGGGGTCGTGAGCAGTACTTC
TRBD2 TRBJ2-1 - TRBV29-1 CSVGEGPWTEQFF TGCAGCGTTGGGGAGGGACCATGGACTGAGCAGTTCTTC
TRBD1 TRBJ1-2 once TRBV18 CASSPSGDREYGYTF TGTGCCAGCTCACCTTCTGGGGACAGGGAGTATGGCTACACCTTC
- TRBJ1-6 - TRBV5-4 CASSLHYNSPLHF TGTGCCAGCAGCTTACACTATAATTCACCCCTCCACTTT
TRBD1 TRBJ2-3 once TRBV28 CASSLGDRGTQYF TGTGCCAGCAGTTTGGGGGACAGGGGAACGCAGTATTTT
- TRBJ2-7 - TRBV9 CASSVGEGDSYEQYF TGTGCCAGCAGCGTAGGGGAAGGGGACTCCTACGAGCAGTACTTC
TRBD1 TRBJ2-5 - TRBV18 CASSPSRQGGREETQYF TGTGCCAGCTCACCGTCCAGACAGGGGGGACGCGAAGAGACCCAGTACTTC
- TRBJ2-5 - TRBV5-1 CASSPLWGGAMETQYF TGCGCCAGCAGCCCCTTATGGGGGGGGGCAATGGAGACCCAGTACTTC
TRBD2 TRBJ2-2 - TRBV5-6 CASSQRLARTGELFF TGTGCCAGCAGCCAGAGACTAGCGCGGACCGGGGAGCTGTTTTTT
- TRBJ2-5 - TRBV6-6 CASSREEGTQYF TGTGCCAGCAGTCGAGAGGAAGGGACCCAGTACTTC
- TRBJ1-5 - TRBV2 CASLRTVNQPQHF TGTGCCAGCCTCCGGACAGTCAATCAGCCCCAGCATTTT
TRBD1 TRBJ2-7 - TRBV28 CASSLPGQGAYEQYF TGTGCCAGCAGTTTACCGGGACAGGGGGCTTACGAGCAGTACTTC
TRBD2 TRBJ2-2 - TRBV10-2 CASSDPSGYNTGELFF TGCGCCAGCAGTGATCCTAGCGGATATAACACCGGGGAGCTGTTTTTT
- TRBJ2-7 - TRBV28 CASSLGRADLISYEQYF TGTGCCAGCAGCCTCGGGCGGGCAGATCTTATATCCTACGAGCAGTACTTC
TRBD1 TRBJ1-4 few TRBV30 CAWRIRGQGEKLFF TGTGCCTGGAGGATCAGGGGGCAGGGGGAAAAACTGTTTTTT
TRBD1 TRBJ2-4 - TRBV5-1 CASSLGGTGGLNIQYF TGCGCCAGCAGCTTGGGGGGGACAGGTGGCCTAAACATTCAGTACTTC
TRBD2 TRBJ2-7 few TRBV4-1 CASSRGTSGSYEQYF TGCGCCAGCAGCCGCGGGACTAGCGGAAGTTACGAGCAGTACTTC
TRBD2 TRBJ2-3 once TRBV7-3 CASSSQGLGVDTQYF TGTGCCAGCAGCTCTCAGGGACTAGGGGTAGATACGCAGTATTTT
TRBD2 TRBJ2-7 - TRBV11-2 CASSRLAGDPYEQYF TGTGCCAGCAGCCGACTAGCGGGGGACCCCTACGAGCAGTACTTC
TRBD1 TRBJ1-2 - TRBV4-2 CASSQEAGGPYGYTF TGTGCCAGCAGCCAAGAGGCAGGGGGTCCCTATGGCTACACCTTC
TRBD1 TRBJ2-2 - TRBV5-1 CASRTGNTGELFF TGCGCCAGTCGGACAGGGAACACCGGGGAGCTGTTTTTT